Sequencing of this T cell receptor beta chain was carried out in a study of OX40 agonist ivuxolimab in advanced cancers. Generated by immunoSEQ multiplex PCR, the TCRdb table keeps only in-frame clones and is missing some. The sample contains about 63,000 clones, roughly 76% of which appear only once. The germline V gene encodes CDR1 MGHRA and CDR2 YSYEKL. The CDR3 covers 22 residues. J lost 4 bases, V lost 0 bases, and 24 bases had no gene match. This clonotype was sampled from an adult with an advanced solid tumor such as melanoma, head and neck, liver or kidney cancer. This rearrangement joins TRBV4-1 to TRBJ2-3; TRBD2 agrees at 8 bases. The sample was CD4+ or CD8+ T cells sorted from blood, taken in a trial of the OX40 agonist ivuxolimab. The CDR3 region has the DNA TGCGCCAGCAGCCAAGAAGTCCGGGGAGCGGGAGTCCCGACACGGCGGGCAGATACGCAGTATTTT. Its protein product is CASSQEVRGAGVPTRRADTQYF.